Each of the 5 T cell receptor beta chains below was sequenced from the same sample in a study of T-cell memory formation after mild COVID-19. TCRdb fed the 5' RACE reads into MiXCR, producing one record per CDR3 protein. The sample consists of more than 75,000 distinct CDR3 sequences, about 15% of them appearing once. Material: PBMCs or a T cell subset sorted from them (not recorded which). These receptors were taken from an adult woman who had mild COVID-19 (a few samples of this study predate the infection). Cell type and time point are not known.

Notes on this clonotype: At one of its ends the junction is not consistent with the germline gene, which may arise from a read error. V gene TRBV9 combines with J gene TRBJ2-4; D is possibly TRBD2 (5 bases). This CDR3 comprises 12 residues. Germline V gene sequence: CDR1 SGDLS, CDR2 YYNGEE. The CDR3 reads CASSAGGSPRHF. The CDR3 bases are TGTGCCAGCAGCGCCGGAGGTAGCCCCAGGCACTTC.

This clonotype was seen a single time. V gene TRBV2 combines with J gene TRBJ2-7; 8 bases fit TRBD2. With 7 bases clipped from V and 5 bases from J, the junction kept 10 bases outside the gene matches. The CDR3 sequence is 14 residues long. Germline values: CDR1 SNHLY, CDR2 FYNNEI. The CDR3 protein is CASILAANSNEQYF. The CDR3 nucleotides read TGTGCCAGCATACTAGCGGCGAACTCGAACGAGCAGTACTTC. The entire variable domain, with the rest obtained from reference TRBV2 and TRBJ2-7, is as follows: EPEVTQTPSHQVTQMGQEVILRCVPISNHLYFYWYRQILGQKVEFLVSFYNNEISEKSEIFDDQFSVERPDGSNFTLKIRSTKLEDSAMYFCASILAANSNEQYFGPGTRLTVT.

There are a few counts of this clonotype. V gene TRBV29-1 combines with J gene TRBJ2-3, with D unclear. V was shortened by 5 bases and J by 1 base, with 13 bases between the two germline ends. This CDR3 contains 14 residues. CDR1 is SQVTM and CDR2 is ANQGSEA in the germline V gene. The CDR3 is CSVFFGSGTDTQYF. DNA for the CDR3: TGCAGCGTTTTTTTTGGGTCCGGCACAGATACGCAGTATTTT.

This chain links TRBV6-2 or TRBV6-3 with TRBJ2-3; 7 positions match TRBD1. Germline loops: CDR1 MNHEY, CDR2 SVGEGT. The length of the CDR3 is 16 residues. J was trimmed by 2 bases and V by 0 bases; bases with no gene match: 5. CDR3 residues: CASSYSMDRHTDTQYF. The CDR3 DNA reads TGTGCCAGCAGTTACTCGATGGACAGGCACACAGATACGCAGTATTTT.

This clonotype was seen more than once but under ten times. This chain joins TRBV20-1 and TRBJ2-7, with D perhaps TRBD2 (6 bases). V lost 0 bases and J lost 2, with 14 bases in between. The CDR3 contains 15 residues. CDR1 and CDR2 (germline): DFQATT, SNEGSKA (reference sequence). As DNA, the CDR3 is TGCAGTGCTAGAGATACAGCGGGTGGGGCCTACGAGCAGTACTTC. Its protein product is CSARDTAGGAYEQYF.